Detailed here is one T cell receptor beta chain. It was RNA transcripts that yielded the amplified TCR beta CDR3 regions. A set of HTBI primers served as the primers for a first-round RT-PCR of the TCR CDR3. TCRdb analysed the multiplex PCR reads with MiXCR anew, one entry per CDR3 protein. The table lists about 710,000 distinct CDR3 sequences, less than 20% of them singletons. This sample is drawn from a study of T cells in Graves' hyperthyroidism and ophthalmopathy. Study-level background: Once the initial diagnosis was made, peripheral blood was obtained before any treatment.

Exclusion criteria comprised uncontrolled infection, other autoimmune disease, pregnancy or lactation. Trimming cost V 4 bases and J 8 bases, with 12 bases left between them. Germline values: CDR1 LGHNA, CDR2 YNFKEQ. This CDR3 is 14 amino acids long. The TCR originated in a man between 18 and 35 years old with Graves' hyperthyroidism. The rearrangement uses TRBV4-2 and TRBJ1-6; perhaps TRBD1 as D (6 bases). Sample: blood. The DNA for the CDR3 is TGTGCCAGCAGCCCCCGGACAGAAGATTCACCCCTCCACTTT. Encoded protein: CASSPRTEDSPLHF.